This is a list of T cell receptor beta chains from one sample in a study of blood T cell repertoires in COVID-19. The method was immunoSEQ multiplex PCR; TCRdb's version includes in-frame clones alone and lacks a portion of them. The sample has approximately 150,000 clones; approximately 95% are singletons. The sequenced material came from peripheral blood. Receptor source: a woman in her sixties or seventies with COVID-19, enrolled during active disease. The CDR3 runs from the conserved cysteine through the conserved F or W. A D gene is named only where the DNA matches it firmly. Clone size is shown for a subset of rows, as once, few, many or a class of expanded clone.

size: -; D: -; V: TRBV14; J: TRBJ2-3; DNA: TGTGCCAGCAGCCATGCGCGGGGGCTGGCAGATACGCAGTATTTT; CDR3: CASSHARGLADTQYF
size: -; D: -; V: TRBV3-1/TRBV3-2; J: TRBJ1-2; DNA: TGTGCCAGCAGCCGTGTTTCCAGGAACTATGGCTACACCTTC; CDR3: CASSRVSRNYGYTF
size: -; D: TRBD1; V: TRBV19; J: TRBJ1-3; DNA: TGTGCCAGTAGTATCGGACAGGGGACTGGAAACACCATATATTTT; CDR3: CASSIGQGTGNTIYF
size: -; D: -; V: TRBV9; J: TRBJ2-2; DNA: TGTGCCAGCAGCCCGCGACAGGGAGGCACCGGGGAGCTGTTTTTT; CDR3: CASSPRQGGTGELFF
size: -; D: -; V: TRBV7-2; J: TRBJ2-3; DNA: TGTGCCAGCAGAAGCGGGGATACGCAGTATTTT; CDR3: CASRSGDTQYF
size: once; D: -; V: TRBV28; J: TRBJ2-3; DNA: TGTGCCAGCAGTGGACCGGGACTGGAAGATACGCAGTATTTT; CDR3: CASSGPGLEDTQYF
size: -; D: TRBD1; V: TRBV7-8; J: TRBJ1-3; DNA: TGTGCCAGCAGCCCTTTACCCGGGACAGTTGGAAACACCATATATTTT; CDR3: CASSPLPGTVGNTIYF
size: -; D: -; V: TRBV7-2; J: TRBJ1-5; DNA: TGTGCCAGCAGCTTAGCTCTAGGGGTAAGGGGCAATCAGCCCCAGCATTTT; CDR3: CASSLALGVRGNQPQHF
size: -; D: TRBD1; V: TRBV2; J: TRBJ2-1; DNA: TGTGCCAGCAGCGGGACAGGGTATCTTGAGCAGTTCTTC; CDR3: CASSGTGYLEQFF
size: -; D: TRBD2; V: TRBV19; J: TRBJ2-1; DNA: TGTGCCAGTAGTTTGACTAGCGGGGGGCATTTTGAGCAGTTCTTC; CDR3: CASSLTSGGHFEQFF
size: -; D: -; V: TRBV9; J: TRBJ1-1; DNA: TGTGCCAGCAGCGTAGTTGGTGGGGGCAGCGTGAACACTGAAGCTTTCTTT; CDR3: CASSVVGGGSVNTEAFF
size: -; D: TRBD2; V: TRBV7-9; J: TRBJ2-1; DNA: TGTGCCAGCAGCTTTAACGGCCCTAGCGGGGCGGATGAGCAGTTCTTC; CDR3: CASSFNGPSGADEQFF
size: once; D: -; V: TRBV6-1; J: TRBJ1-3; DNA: TGTGCCAGCAGTGAAGAGCAGGCAGGAGGAAACACCATATATTTT; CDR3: CASSEEQAGGNTIYF
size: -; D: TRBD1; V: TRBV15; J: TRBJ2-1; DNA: TGTGCCACCAGCAGACGGACAGGGTTCAATGAGCAGTTCTTC; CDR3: CATSRRTGFNEQFF
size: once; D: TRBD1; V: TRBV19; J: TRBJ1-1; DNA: TGTGCCAGTAGTCAGGGGGTGAACACTGAAGCTTTCTTT; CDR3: CASSQGVNTEAFF
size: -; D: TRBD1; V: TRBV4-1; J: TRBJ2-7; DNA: TGCGCCAGCAGCCAATACAGGGGGCGAGGATACGAGCAGTACTTC; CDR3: CASSQYRGRGYEQYF
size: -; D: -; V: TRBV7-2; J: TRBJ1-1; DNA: TGTGCCAGCAGCTTAGGCTATGGGGAGGACACTGAAGCTTTCTTT; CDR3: CASSLGYGEDTEAFF
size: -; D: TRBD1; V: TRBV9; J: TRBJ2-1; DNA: TGTGCCAGCAGCGTATCCAACAGGGGTGAGGGTGAGCAGTTCTTC; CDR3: CASSVSNRGEGEQFF
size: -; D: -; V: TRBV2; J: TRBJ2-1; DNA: TGTGCCAGCTTGGTAGCGCGAGACAATGAGCAGTTCTTC; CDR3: CASLVARDNEQFF
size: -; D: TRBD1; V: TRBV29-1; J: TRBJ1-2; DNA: TGCAGCGTTGAAGATTGGACAGGAAACTATGGCTACACCTTC; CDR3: CSVEDWTGNYGYTF
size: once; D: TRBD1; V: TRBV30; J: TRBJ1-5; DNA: TGTGCCTTCTCACCTACCACGGACAGGGTGAGGCCCCAGCATTTT; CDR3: CAFSPTTDRVRPQHF
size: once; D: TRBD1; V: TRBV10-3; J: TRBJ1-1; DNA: TGTGCCATCAGTGAGAAGGGACAGGGGCACACTGAAGCTTTCTTT; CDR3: CAISEKGQGHTEAFF
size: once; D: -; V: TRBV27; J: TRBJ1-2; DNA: TGTGCCAGCAGCTTAAACAAGGGCCCGGGGGATGGCTACACCTTC; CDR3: CASSLNKGPGDGYTF
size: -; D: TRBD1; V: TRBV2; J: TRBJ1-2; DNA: TGTGCCAGCAGTCTCTTGATCGGACAGGGGGCGTATGGCTACACCTTC; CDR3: CASSLLIGQGAYGYTF
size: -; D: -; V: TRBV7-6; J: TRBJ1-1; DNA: TGTGCCAGCAGCCCAGGAGGCAAAATGAACACTGAAGCTTTCTTT; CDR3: CASSPGGKMNTEAFF
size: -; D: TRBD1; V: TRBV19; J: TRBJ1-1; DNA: TGTGCCAGTAGTATAGGGGACAGGGTTAAAGGTGAAGCTTTCTTT; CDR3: CASSIGDRVKGEAFF
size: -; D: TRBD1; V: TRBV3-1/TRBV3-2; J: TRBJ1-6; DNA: TGTGCCAGCAGCTTTGGACAGGGAAACGGTCCCCTCCACTTT; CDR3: CASSFGQGNGPLHF
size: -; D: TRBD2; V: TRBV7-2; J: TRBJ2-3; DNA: TGTGCCAGCAGCAACTACCTAGCGGGGGATGCAGATACGCAGTATTTT; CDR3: CASSNYLAGDADTQYF
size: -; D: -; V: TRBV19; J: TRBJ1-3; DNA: TGTGCCAGTAGTATAGACGGGGGGACCGGAAACACCATATATTTT; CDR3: CASSIDGGTGNTIYF
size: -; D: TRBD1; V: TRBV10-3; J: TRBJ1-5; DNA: TGTGCCATCAGTGAGTCGATTGTAGTCGGGACAGGGGGGATCAATCAGCCCCAGCATTTT; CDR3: CAISESIVVGTGGINQPQHF
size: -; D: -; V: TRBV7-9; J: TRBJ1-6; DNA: TGTGCCAGCAGCCGCAGTGTGGGCCGGAATTCACCCCTCCACTTT; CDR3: CASSRSVGRNSPLHF
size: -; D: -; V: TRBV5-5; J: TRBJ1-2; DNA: TGTGCCAGCAGCCCCGGGATAGACTATGGCTACACCTTC; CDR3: CASSPGIDYGYTF
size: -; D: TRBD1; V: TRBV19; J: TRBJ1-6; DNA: TGTGCCAGTAGTATCCGGGACAGGGGTTCACCCCTCCACTTT; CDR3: CASSIRDRGSPLHF
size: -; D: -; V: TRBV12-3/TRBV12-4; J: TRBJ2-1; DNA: TGTGCCAGCAGTTTCTTTCCAGGGGAGCAGTTCTTC; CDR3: CASSFFPGEQFF
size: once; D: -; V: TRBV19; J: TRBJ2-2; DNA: TGTGCCAGTAGTATAGTGCTGGCTGGGGAGCTGTTTTTT; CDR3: CASSIVLAGELFF
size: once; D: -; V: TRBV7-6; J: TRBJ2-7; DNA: TGTGCCAGCAGCTTAGACCTGCGCGAGCAGTACTTC; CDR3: CASSLDLREQYF
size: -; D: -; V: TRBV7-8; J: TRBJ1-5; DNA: TGTGCCAGCAGCTCTAGTCGCGGGGGTAGCAATCAGCCCCAGCATTTT; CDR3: CASSSSRGGSNQPQHF
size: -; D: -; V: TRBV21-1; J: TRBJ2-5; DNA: TGTGCCACCCCGGGACAGACGGAGACCCAGTACTTC; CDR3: CATPGQTETQYF
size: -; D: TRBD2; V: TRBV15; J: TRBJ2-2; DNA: TGTGCCACCAGCAGGACTAGCTCCACCGGGGAGCTGTTTTTT; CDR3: CATSRTSSTGELFF
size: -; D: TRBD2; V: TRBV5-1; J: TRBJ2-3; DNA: TGCGCCAGCAGCTTGGGGACTAGCGGGGTCGGACTCAGCACAGATACGCAGTATTTT; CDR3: CASSLGTSGVGLSTDTQYF
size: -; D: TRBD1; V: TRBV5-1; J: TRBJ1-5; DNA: TGCGCCAGCAGCCCGGGGACAGGGCTAGATCAGCCCCAGCATTTT; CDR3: CASSPGTGLDQPQHF
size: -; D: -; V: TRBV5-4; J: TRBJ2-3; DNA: TGTGCCAGCAGCTTGGGTTCAGACTTTTCTGATACGCAGTATTTT; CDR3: CASSLGSDFSDTQYF
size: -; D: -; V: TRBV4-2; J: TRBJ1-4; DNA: TGTGCCAGCAGCCAAGATCCCGGAACAGGGAATGAAAAACTGTTTTTT; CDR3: CASSQDPGTGNEKLFF
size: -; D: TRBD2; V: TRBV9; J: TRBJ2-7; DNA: TGTGCCAGCAGCGCTAGCGGGGGGGCACACGAGCAGTACTTC; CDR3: CASSASGGAHEQYF
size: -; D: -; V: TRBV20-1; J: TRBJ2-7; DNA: TGCAGTGCACCTCATGGGGCAGAGCAGTACTTC; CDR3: CSAPHGAEQYF
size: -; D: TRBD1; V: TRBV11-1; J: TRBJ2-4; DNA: TGTGCCAGCAGCGCAGACAGGGGCGACATTCAGTACTTC; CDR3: CASSADRGDIQYF